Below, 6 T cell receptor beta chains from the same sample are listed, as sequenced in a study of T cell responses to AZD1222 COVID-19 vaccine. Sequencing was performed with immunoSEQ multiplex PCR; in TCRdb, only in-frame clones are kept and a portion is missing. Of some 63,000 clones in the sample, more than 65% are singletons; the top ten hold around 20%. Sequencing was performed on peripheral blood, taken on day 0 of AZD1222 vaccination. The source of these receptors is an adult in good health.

CDR3: CASSLGQVISNQPQHF. The DNA of the CDR3 is TGTGCCAGCAGCTTAGGACAGGTGATTAGCAATCAGCCCCAGCATTTT. The chain recombines TRBV7-8 with TRBJ1-5; possible D gene TRBD1, 6 bases. This CDR3 region has 16 residues. The V gene lost 1 base and the J gene lost 0 bases, with 10 bases spanning the gap. Germline CDR1 SGHVS, CDR2 FQNEAQ. Looking up the rest from reference TRBV7-8 and TRBJ1-5 gives the full variable domain: GAGVSQSPRYKVAKRGQDVALRCDPISGHVSLFWYQQALGQGPEFLTYFQNEAQLDKSGLPSDRFFAERPEGSVSTLKIQRTQQEDSAVYLCASSLGQVISNQPQHFGDGTRLSIL.

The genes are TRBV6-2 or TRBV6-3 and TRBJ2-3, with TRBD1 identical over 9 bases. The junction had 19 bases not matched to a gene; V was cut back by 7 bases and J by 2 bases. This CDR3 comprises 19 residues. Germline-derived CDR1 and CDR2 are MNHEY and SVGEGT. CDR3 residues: CASTPPLHRDRALTDTQYF. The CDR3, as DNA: TGTGCCAGCACCCCACCCCTCCACCGGGACAGGGCGCTCACAGATACGCAGTATTTT.

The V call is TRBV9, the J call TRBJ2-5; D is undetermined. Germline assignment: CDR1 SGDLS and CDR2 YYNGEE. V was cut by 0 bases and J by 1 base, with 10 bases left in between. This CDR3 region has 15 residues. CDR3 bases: TGTGCCAGCAGCGTAGGGACCGGCTCCCAAGAGACCCAGTACTTC. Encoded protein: CASSVGTGSQETQYF.

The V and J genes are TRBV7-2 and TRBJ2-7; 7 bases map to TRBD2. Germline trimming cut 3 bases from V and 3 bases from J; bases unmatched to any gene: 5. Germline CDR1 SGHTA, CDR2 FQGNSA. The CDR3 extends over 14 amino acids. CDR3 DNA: TGTGCCAGCAGCTTCGGTCGGGACTACTACGAGCAGTACTTC. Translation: CASSFGRDYYEQYF. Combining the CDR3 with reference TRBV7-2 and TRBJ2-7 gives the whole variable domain GAGVSQSPSNKVTEKGKDVELRCDPISGHTALYWYRQSLGQGLEFLIYFQGNSAPDKSGLPSDRFSAERTGGSVSTLTIQRTQQEDSAVYLCASSFGRDYYEQYFGPGTRLTVT.

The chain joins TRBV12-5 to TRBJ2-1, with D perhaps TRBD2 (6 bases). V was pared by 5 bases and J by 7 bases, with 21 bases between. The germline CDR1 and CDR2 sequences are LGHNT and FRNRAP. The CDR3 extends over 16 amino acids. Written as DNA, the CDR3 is TGTGCTAGTGGTCTCCTTCTCGGGACTGGTAGGAATGAGCAGTTCTTC. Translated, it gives CASGLLLGTGRNEQFF.

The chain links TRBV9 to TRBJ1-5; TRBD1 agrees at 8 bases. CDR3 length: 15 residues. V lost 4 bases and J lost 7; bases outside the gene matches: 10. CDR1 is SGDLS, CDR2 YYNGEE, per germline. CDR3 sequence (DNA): TGTGCCAGCAGCCCGGCAGGGGGCAGGGGGCAGCCCCAGCATTTT. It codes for CASSPAGGRGQPQHF.